These 32 T cell receptor beta chains were all obtained from the same sample, sequenced in a study of CD8 T cells in ankylosing spondylitis. One entry per CDR3 protein results from TCRdb running MiXCR on the 5' RACE reads. The table has around 250,000 distinct CDR3 sequences, about 18% seen once; the top ten hold approximately 32%. The sequenced sample was blood, either unsorted or a sorted T cell fraction (not recorded which). These receptors came from a male donor with ankylosing spondylitis or in good health (not recorded which).

Notes on this clonotype: One junction end does not reproduce the germline sequence, and a read error may be involved. This sequence joins TRBV28 and TRBJ1-5; tentatively, D is TRBD1 (5 bases). There are 17 residues in the CDR3. Germline V gives CDR1 MDHEN, CDR2 SYDVKM. CDR3 amino acids: CASSLGTPSLSYQPQHF. CDR3 DNA: TGTGCCAGCAGTTTAGGGACTCCCTCCCTTAGCTATCAGCCCCAGCATTTT.

This clonotype was seen at least ten times. V is TRBV12-3 or TRBV12-4 and J is TRBJ2-7; D is uncertain. The CDR3 has 14 residues. With 8 bases removed from V and 2 bases from J, the gap between germline ends came to 16 bases. DNA for the CDR3: TGTGCCAGCGCCGCCCAACTTACAGCCTACGAGCAGTACTTC. This translates into CASAAQLTAYEQYF.

This clonotype was seen a few times. The V and J genes are TRBV6-6 and TRBJ2-7; possible D gene TRBD1, 5 bases. V lost 6 bases to trimming and J lost 4 bases, with 13 bases between them. This CDR3 is built from 13 residues. Germline loops: CDR1 MNHNY, CDR2 SVGAGI (reference sequence). CDR3 amino acids: CASRDRQSYEQYF. The CDR3 coding sequence is TGTGCCAGCAGGGATAGACAGTCTTACGAGCAGTACTTC.

This clonotype has only a few counts. CDR3 amino acids: CASSHQGDTYYEQYF. The CDR3 DNA reads as TGTGCCAGCAGCCACCAGGGGGACACTTATTACGAGCAGTACTTC. This rearrangement joins TRBV5-6 to TRBJ2-7; 7 nucleotides line up with TRBD1. CDR1 is SGHDT and CDR2 is YYEEEE in the germline V gene. The CDR3 sequence is 15 residues long. The ends lost 4 bases at V and 4 bases at J; junction bases unmatched: 11.

This clonotype was counted at least ten times. The genes are TRBV12-3 or TRBV12-4 and TRBJ2-3, with D possibly called TRBD1 or TRBD2 (5 bases each). V was clipped by 3 bases and J by 1 base, with 11 bases between them. This CDR3 has 15 residues. DNA for the CDR3: TGTGCCAGCAGTTTGGCAGGGAGTGGCACAGATACGCAGTATTTT. It codes for CASSLAGSGTDTQYF.

The chain joins TRBV5-1 to TRBJ2-7, with D maybe TRBD1 (5 bases). Trimming pared 0 bases from V and 2 bases from J, leaving 9 bases between. CDR1 is SGHRS, CDR2 YFSETQ, per germline. This CDR3 comprises 14 residues. The CDR3 region has the DNA TGCGCCAGCAGCTTGGAGGCAGGGCCCTACGAGCAGTACTTC. This encodes CASSLEAGPYEQYF.

The chain links TRBV29-1 to TRBJ2-2, with unresolved D. Per the germline V gene, CDR1 is SQVTM and CDR2 is ANQGSEA. V was trimmed by 4 bases and J by 7 bases, leaving 13 bases between them. The CDR3 consists of 13 residues. CDR3 DNA sequence: TGCAGCGTTGTACGAGGCGAGGACGGGGAGCTGTTTTTT. Its protein product is CSVVRGEDGELFF.

The V call is TRBV9, the J call TRBJ2-3; 7 nucleotides match TRBD2. Losses at the gene ends were 3 bases for V and 4 bases for J; bases not matched to a gene: 5. From germline, CDR1 is SGDLS and CDR2 YYNGEE. This CDR3 spans 14 amino acids. The CDR3 DNA is TGTGCCAGCAGCGGAGCGGGAACCCCAGATACGCAGTATTTT. As protein: CASSGAGTPDTQYF.

In this sample, this clonotype turned up a few times. The chain recombines TRBV4-2 with TRBJ2-2, with TRBD2 matching 8 bases. Per the germline V gene, CDR1 is LGHNA and CDR2 is YNFKEQ. The CDR3 length is 15 residues. Trimming at V came to 0 bases and at J to 6 bases, leaving 3 bases not matched to a gene. The CDR3 sequence: CASSQDRTSSGELFF. CDR3 DNA sequence: TGTGCCAGCAGCCAAGACCGGACTAGCTCCGGGGAGCTGTTTTTT.

This clonotype was seen many times. V and J are TRBV4-3 and TRBJ2-2, with D tentatively TRBD2 (5 bases). The CDR3 consists of 13 residues. Trimming left V 0 bases short and J 7 bases short, with 6 bases between. The germline V gene encodes CDR1 LGHNA and CDR2 YSLEER. CDR3: CASSQDRGGELFF. In DNA form, the CDR3 reads TGCGCCAGCAGCCAAGATCGGGGCGGGGAGCTGTTTTTT.

The V gene is TRBV29-1, the J gene TRBJ2-7, with 9 bases that match TRBD1. CDR1 SQVTM and CDR2 ANQGSEA come from the germline V gene. The V gene end was trimmed by 1 base and the J gene end by 1 base; junction bases not matched to a gene: 2. CDR3 size: 14 residues. In nucleotides, the CDR3 is TGCAGCGTTGAAGGACAGGGGGGGTCCTACGAGCAGTACTTC. It encodes CSVEGQGGSYEQYF.

The V and J genes are TRBV2 and TRBJ2-1; TRBD2 is a possible D gene (5 bases). The germline gives CDR1 SNHLY, CDR2 FYNNEI. The CDR3 loop spans 13 amino acids. The V end was cut by 6 bases, the J end by 7 bases, with 13 bases between. The CDR3 loop is CASSLRVGNEQFF. DNA for the CDR3: TGTGCCAGCAGCTTGAGGGTGGGAAATGAGCAGTTCTTC.

This clonotype was seen more than once but under ten times. The chain combines TRBV4-1 with TRBJ2-7, with D possibly being TRBD1 or TRBD2 (6 bases each). The CDR3 runs to 15 residues. Per germline, CDR1 MGHRA and CDR2 YSYEKL. V lost 1 base and J lost 6, with 16 bases in between. CDR3 DNA sequence: TGCGCCAGCAGCCAAGGGGGGGCGGGGATAGGCGAGCAGTACTTC. Its translation: CASSQGGAGIGEQYF.

The genes are TRBV5-5 and TRBJ1-1, with a possible D match to TRBD1 (6 bases). V shed 3 bases and J shed 1 base, with 10 bases lying between them. Germline loops: CDR1 SGHKS, CDR2 YYEKEE (reference sequence). The CDR3 contains 14 residues. CDR3 in amino acids: CASSSGQRNTEAFF. The CDR3 nucleotides read TGTGCCAGCAGCTCCGGACAGCGGAACACTGAAGCTTTCTTT.

This clonotype was detected ten times or more. This chain joins TRBV20-1 and TRBJ2-5; perhaps TRBD1 as D (6 bases). From germline, CDR1 is DFQATT and CDR2 SNEGSKA (reference sequence). The V end was cut by 3 bases, the J end by 5 bases, with 13 bases between. This CDR3 is built from 13 residues. The CDR3 nucleotides are TGCAGTGCTAGTGAGGGGGTTCCTGAGACCCAGTACTTC. Translating it yields CSASEGVPETQYF.

This clonotype was found once. The gene calls are TRBV29-1 and TRBJ2-1; possibly TRBD2 for D (5 bases). V shed 8 bases and J shed 4 bases, with 21 bases lying between them. This CDR3 spans 15 amino acids. Germline CDR1 is SQVTM and CDR2 is ANQGSEA. In nucleotides, the CDR3 is TGCAGCTATATTGAGGGATCCGGGGTTTACAATGAGCAGTTCTTC. Protein sequence: CSYIEGSGVYNEQFF.

This clonotype was seen a few times. The chain carries TRBV20-1 and TRBJ2-7; 9 bases are a match to TRBD2. The CDR3 consists of 17 residues. V gave up 3 bases and J gave up 1 base; unmatched junction bases: 13. Germline V gene data show CDR1 as DFQATT and CDR2 as SNEGSKA (reference sequence). The CDR3 bases are TGCAGTGCTAGTAGTGTAGGCCTAGCGGGGACATCCTACGAGCAGTACTTC. The encoded protein is CSASSVGLAGTSYEQYF.

This clonotype was detected only a few times. The chain couples TRBV27 to TRBJ2-4; D remains unclear. The CDR3 consists of 15 residues. Per germline, CDR1 MNHEY and CDR2 SMNVEV (reference sequence). V lost 4 bases to trimming and J lost 0 bases, with 10 bases between them. The CDR3 loop reads CASSSSTAAKNIQYF. DNA of the CDR3: TGTGCCAGCAGTTCCTCGACCGCAGCCAAAAACATTCAGTACTTC.

This clonotype was detected a few times. The chain employs TRBV29-1 and TRBJ2-7; 8 positions match TRBD1. This CDR3 is built from 14 residues. The germline V gene encodes CDR1 SQVTM and CDR2 ANQGSEA. Losses at the gene ends were 2 bases for V and 3 bases for J; bases not matched to a gene: 6. The CDR3 nucleotides are TGCAGCGTTGAATCATCAGGGGGCGACTACGAGCAGTACTTC. As protein: CSVESSGGDYEQYF.

This clonotype came up a few times. DNA for the CDR3: TGTGCCAGCAGCTCCTCCCCAGGGAAGGGCTACACCTTC. This gives the protein CASSSSPGKGYTF. The chain links TRBV7-9 to TRBJ1-2; TRBD1 is a possible D gene (5 bases). Per germline, CDR1 SEHNR and CDR2 FQNEAQ (reference sequence). The CDR3 covers 13 residues. V was clipped by 4 bases and J by 8 bases, with 14 bases between them.

This clonotype has a handful of counts. V gene TRBV5-1 combines with J gene TRBJ2-7; 10 nucleotides line up with TRBD1. V shed 4 bases and J 3 bases; nucleotides not matched to a gene: 7. Per germline, CDR1 SGHRS and CDR2 YFSETQ. CDR3 length equals 15 residues. CDR3 residues: CASSLTGTGDYEQYF. CDR3 bases: TGCGCCAGCAGCCTCACCGGGACAGGGGACTACGAGCAGTACTTC.

This clonotype was picked up a small number of times. The gene calls are TRBV14 and TRBJ2-3, with 8 bases fitting TRBD2. The ends lost 4 bases at V and 2 bases at J; junction bases unmatched: 8. Germline assignment: CDR1 SGHDN and CDR2 FVKESK. The length of the CDR3 is 16 residues. In nucleotides, the CDR3 is TGTGCCAGCAGCCTCCGACTAGCGCGATACACAGATACGCAGTATTTT. Protein sequence: CASSLRLARYTDTQYF.

This clonotype was seen more than once but under ten times. The chain couples TRBV12-3 or TRBV12-4 to TRBJ2-1, with 14 bases identical to TRBD2. The CDR3 loop spans 15 amino acids. J gave up 8 bases and V 4 bases, and 4 bases lay outside the gene matches. CDR3 coding DNA: TGTGCCAGCAGTTGGGAGGGACTAGCGGGAGATGAGCAGTTCTTC. Amino acid sequence: CASSWEGLAGDEQFF.

The J gene is TRBJ2-1, the V gene TRBV4-1; D remains unclear. The CDR3 is made up of 13 amino acids. The V gene's germline CDR1 is MGHRA and CDR2 YSYEKL. V lost 2 bases and J lost 9, with 11 bases in between. The CDR3 bases are TGCGCCAGCAGCCAAAAGGACGGTTTTGAGCAGTTCTTC. Protein product: CASSQKDGFEQFF.

This clonotype was counted only a few times. This sequence joins TRBV7-9 and TRBJ2-1; maybe TRBD1 (5 bases). The CDR3 has 15 residues. The V gene's germline CDR1 is SEHNR and CDR2 FQNEAQ (reference sequence). Trimming took off 5 bases at V and 3 bases at J, with 14 bases between the two ends. The CDR3 DNA follows: TGTGCCAGCAGCCCCAGGGTATCTCACTACAATGAGCAGTTCTTC. It is translated as CASSPRVSHYNEQFF.

Only a few counts were recorded for this clonotype. This chain uses TRBV27 with TRBJ2-2; no reliable D call. Germline V gene sequence: CDR1 MNHEY, CDR2 SMNVEV (reference sequence). The V end was cut by 2 bases, the J end by 4 bases, with 11 bases between. This CDR3 region has 15 residues. In DNA form, the CDR3 reads TGTGCCAGCAGTTTACTTGGCGAGAGCACCGGGGAGCTGTTTTTT. Amino acids: CASSLLGESTGELFF.

This clonotype turned up a few times. The chain is built from TRBV29-1 and TRBJ2-3, with D unclear. Germline-derived CDR1 and CDR2 are SQVTM and ANQGSEA. The ends were cut back, 2 bases at V and 6 bases at J, with 9 bases in the middle. The CDR3 length is 12 residues. The CDR3 loop reads CSVEFLEDTQYF. The CDR3 bases are TGCAGCGTTGAATTTTTGGAGGATACGCAGTATTTT.

About this clonotype: This may be a read error, as it is one base from a much larger clone. This sequence joins TRBV20-1 and TRBJ2-1, with 7 bases identical to TRBD2. This CDR3 is built from 11 residues. The germline CDR1 and CDR2 sequences are DFQATT and SNEGSKA (reference sequence). The CDR3: CSLRDYNGQFF. CDR3 DNA sequence: TGCAGTCTCCGGGACTACAATGGGCAGTTCTTC.

The CDR3 is CASSEMRAENIQYF. The CDR3 region has the DNA TGTGCCAGCAGTGAAATGAGGGCTGAAAACATTCAGTACTTC. J is TRBJ2-4 and V is TRBV2, with D possibly TRBD2 on 5 matching bases. Trimming cost V 2 bases and J 5 bases, with 10 bases left between them. The CDR3 covers 14 residues. From germline, CDR1 is SNHLY and CDR2 FYNNEI. Drawing the rest from reference TRBV2 and TRBJ2-4, the complete variable domain is EPEVTQTPSHQVTQMGQEVILRCVPISNHLYFYWYRQILGQKVEFLVSFYNNEISEKSEIFDDQFSVERPDGSNFTLKIRSTKLEDSAMYFCASSEMRAENIQYFGAGTRLSVL.

The rearrangement joins TRBV5-1 to TRBJ2-1; 11 nucleotides match TRBD2. The CDR3 loop spans 17 amino acids. Unmatched junction bases numbered 4, after V lost 2 bases and J lost 0 bases. Germline V gene data show CDR1 as SGHRS and CDR2 as YFSETQ. In DNA form, the CDR3 reads TGCGCCAGCAGCTTTCCGACTAGCGGGAACTCCTACAATGAGCAGTTCTTC. This encodes CASSFPTSGNSYNEQFF.

This clonotype was detected ten times or more. This sequence joins TRBV28 and TRBJ2-2; 9 positions match TRBD1. From germline, CDR1 is MDHEN and CDR2 SYDVKM. There are 15 residues in the CDR3. The V segment lost 4 bases and the J segment 5 bases; nucleotides outside the gene matches: 5. Here the CDR3 DNA reads TGTGCCAGCAGTTCGAGACAGGGGGGGACCGGGGAGCTGTTTTTT. Translation gives CASSSRQGGTGELFF.

With respect to this clonotype: A junction boundary mismatches the germline segment, possibly from a read error. The chain joins TRBV24-1 to TRBJ2-1; D remains unclear. The CDR3 is made up of 15 amino acids. Germline lookup yields CDR1 KGHDR and CDR2 SFDVKD. CDR3 coding DNA: TGTGCCACCAGTGATCACCCTGGACGCGACAAAGAGCAGTTCTTC. It codes for CATSDHPGRDKEQFF.